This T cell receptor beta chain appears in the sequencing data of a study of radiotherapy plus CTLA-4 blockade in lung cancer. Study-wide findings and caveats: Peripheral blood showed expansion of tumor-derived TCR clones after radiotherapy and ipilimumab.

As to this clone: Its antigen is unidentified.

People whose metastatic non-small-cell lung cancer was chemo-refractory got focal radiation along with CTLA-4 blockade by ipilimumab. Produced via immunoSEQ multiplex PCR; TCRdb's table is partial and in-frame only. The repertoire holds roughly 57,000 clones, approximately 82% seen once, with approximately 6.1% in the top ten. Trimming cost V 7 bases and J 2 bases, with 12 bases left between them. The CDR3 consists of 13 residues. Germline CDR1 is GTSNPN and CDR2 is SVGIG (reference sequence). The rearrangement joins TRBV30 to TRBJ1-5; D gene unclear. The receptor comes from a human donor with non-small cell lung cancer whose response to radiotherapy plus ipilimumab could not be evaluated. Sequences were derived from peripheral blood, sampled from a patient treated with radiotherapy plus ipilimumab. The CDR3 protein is CASAGKGNQPQHF. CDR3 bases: TGTGCCTCCGCCGGGAAGGGCAATCAGCCCCAGCATTTT.